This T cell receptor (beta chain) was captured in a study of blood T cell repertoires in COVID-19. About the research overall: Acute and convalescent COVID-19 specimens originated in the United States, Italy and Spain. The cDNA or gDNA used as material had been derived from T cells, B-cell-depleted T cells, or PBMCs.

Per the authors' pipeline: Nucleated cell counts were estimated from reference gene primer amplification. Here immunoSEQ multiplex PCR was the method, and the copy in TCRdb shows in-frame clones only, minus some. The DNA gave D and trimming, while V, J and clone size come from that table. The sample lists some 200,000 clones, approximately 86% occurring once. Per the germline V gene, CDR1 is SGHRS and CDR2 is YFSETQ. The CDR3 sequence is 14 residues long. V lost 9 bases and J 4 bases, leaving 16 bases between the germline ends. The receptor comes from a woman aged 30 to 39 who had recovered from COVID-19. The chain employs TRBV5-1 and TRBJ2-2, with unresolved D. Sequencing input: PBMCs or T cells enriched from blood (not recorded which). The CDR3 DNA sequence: TGCGCCACCCCTGAACCCCCGGGCACCGGGGAGCTGTTTTTT. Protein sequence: CATPEPPGTGELFF.